The 13 T cell receptor beta chains listed next were all sequenced from one sample in a study of blood T cell repertoires in COVID-19 (dated by TCRdb to 2019 to 2021). The library was made by the immunoSEQ multiplex PCR assay. Drawn from immuneACCESS, this table holds only the in-frame rearrangements with V and J called that TCRdb kept. Clones are partly lost; checked studies trace under half to an unresolved V gene and leave the rest unexplained. The sample has about 200,000 clones on record, 88% of them singletons. The top ten clones comprise 6.2% of the sample. Specimen: peripheral blood. These receptors all come from a woman aged 40 to 55 who had recovered from COVID-19.

This clone was seen a single time. The chain employs TRBV28 and TRBJ1-5; D not certain. Trimming removed 2 bases from V and 10 bases from J, with 15 bases in between. Germline V gene sequence: CDR1 MDHEN, CDR2 SYDVKM. The CDR3 covers 14 residues. The CDR3 loop is CASSLALGMGPQHF. In DNA, the CDR3 is TGTGCCAGCAGTTTAGCTCTGGGCATGGGCCCCCAGCATTTT.

V is TRBV3-1 (or the pseudogene TRBV3-2) and J is TRBJ1-2, with 9 positions matching TRBD1. Germline V gene lookup returns CDR1 LGHDT and CDR2 YNNKEL (reference sequence). V lost 5 bases to trimming and J lost 6 bases; unmatched junction nucleotides: 4. The CDR3 extends over 13 amino acids. The CDR3 is CASSYGQGNGYTF. The CDR3 region has the DNA TGTGCCAGCAGCTACGGACAGGGGAATGGCTACACCTTC.

The genes are TRBV18 and TRBJ2-1, with 7 nucleotides matching TRBD2. Germline loops: CDR1 KGHSH, CDR2 LQKENI. With 1 base clipped from V and 9 bases from J, the junction kept 15 bases outside the gene matches. The CDR3 covers 17 residues. The CDR3 DNA sequence: TGTGCCAGCTCACCACGATTAACGGGCGGGAGTCAAGTTGAGCAGTTCTTC. This codes for CASSPRLTGGSQVEQFF.

This chain uses TRBV10-3 with TRBJ2-7; 8 nucleotides match TRBD1. After removal of 3 bases from V and 2 bases from J, the junction contained 3 bases not matched to a gene. Germline-derived CDR1 and CDR2 are ENHRY and SYGVKD. The CDR3 totals 14 residues. In DNA form, the CDR3 reads TGTGCCATCAGTGATGGACAGGGAACCTACGAGCAGTACTTC. It is translated as CAISDGQGTYEQYF.

In its sample, this clone was seen once. This chain connects TRBV27 to TRBJ2-5; D possibly corresponds to TRBD2 (7 bases). Between the trimmed V and J ends, which lost 6 bases and 5 bases, there was a span of 22 bases. CDR1 MNHEY and CDR2 SMNVEV come from the germline V gene (reference sequence). The CDR3 spans 16 residues. The CDR3: CASRGIGGVRRETQYF. CDR3 sequence (DNA): TGTGCCAGCAGGGGAATAGGGGGGGTCAGGCGGGAGACCCAGTACTTC.

V gene TRBV19 combines with J gene TRBJ1-1; tentatively, D is TRBD1 (6 bases). From germline, CDR1 is LNHDA and CDR2 SQIVND (reference sequence). This CDR3 comprises 14 residues. V lost 4 bases, J lost 5 bases, and 14 bases lay in between. CDR3 DNA: TGTGCCAGTAGTACAGGGGTTGAGTGGACTGAAGCTTTCTTT. Translated: CASSTGVEWTEAFF.

This clone was counted only a few times. This chain joins TRBV20-1 and TRBJ1-2; perhaps TRBD1 as D (6 bases). CDR1 is DFQATT, CDR2 SNEGSKA, per germline (reference sequence). CDR3 length: 11 amino acids. Deletions cut 6 bases from V and 8 bases from J, with 13 bases between. The CDR3 DNA follows: TGCAGTGCCAAAAAGGGGGACGGCTACACCTTC. It encodes CSAKKGDGYTF.

The rearrangement links TRBV30 to TRBJ2-1; 14 nucleotides line up with TRBD2. Germline CDR1 GTSNPN, CDR2 SVGIG (reference sequence). V gave up 3 bases and J gave up 9 bases; unmatched junction bases: 13. This CDR3 is built from 17 residues. Here the CDR3 reads CAWSPPGLAGEFGEQFF. In DNA, the CDR3 is TGTGCCTGGAGCCCTCCGGGACTAGCGGGAGAGTTCGGTGAGCAGTTCTTC.

CDR3 nucleotide sequence: TGTGCCACCGGGGAGGGACCAACGTATCTTCAGTACTTC. It yields the protein CATGEGPTYLQYF. This sequence joins TRBV15 and TRBJ2-4; TRBD2 agrees at 7 bases. The CDR3 sequence is 13 residues long. CDR1 is LNHNV, CDR2 YYDKDF, per germline (reference sequence). With 8 bases clipped from V and 11 bases from J, the junction kept 12 bases outside the gene matches. Full variable domain (missing parts from reference TRBV15 and TRBJ2-4): DAMVIQNPRYQVTQFGKPVTLSCSQTLNHNVMYWYQQKSSQAPKLLFHYYDKDFNNEADTPDNFQSRRPNTSFCFLDIRSPGLGDTAMYLCATGEGPTYLQYFGAGTRLSVL.

J is TRBJ2-2 and V is TRBV6-6; 8 bases are shared with TRBD1. V lost 8 bases to trimming and J lost 1 base; unmatched junction nucleotides: 12. The CDR3 is 17 residues long. CDR1 is MNHNY and CDR2 is SVGAGI in the germline V gene (reference sequence). The CDR3 nucleotides are TGTGCCAGCGGTCGTCTGGGCGGGACAGGGAACACCGGGGAGCTGTTTTTT. Translation: CASGRLGGTGNTGELFF.

The genes are TRBV7-7 and TRBJ2-5, with 10 bases lining up with TRBD2. Looked up from germline, CDR1 is SSHAT and CDR2 is FNYEAQ (reference sequence). The ends lost 2 bases at V and 5 bases at J; junction bases unmatched: 8. The CDR3 loop spans 16 amino acids. CDR3 region: CASSLSASGSGETQYF. CDR3 sequence (DNA): TGTGCCAGCAGCTTAAGTGCTAGCGGGAGTGGGGAGACCCAGTACTTC.

This chain joins TRBV6-5 and TRBJ1-1; perhaps TRBD1 as D (5 bases). CDR1 is MNHEY and CDR2 is SVGAGI in the germline V gene. The CDR3 has 14 amino acids. Trimming left V 6 bases short and J 0 bases short, with 11 bases between. The CDR3 coding sequence is TGTGCCAGCAGAAGACAGTCTATGAACACTGAAGCTTTCTTT. It codes for CASRRQSMNTEAFF.

The chain uses TRBV27 and TRBJ2-5; 8 nucleotides align to TRBD1. V was clipped by 4 bases and J by 4 bases; unmatched bases: 8. The CDR3 consists of 15 residues. The germline V gene has CDR1 MNHEY and CDR2 SMNVEV (reference sequence). The DNA for the CDR3 is TGTGCCAGCAGTTCACCGGGACAGGAGGGAGAGACCCAGTACTTC. This sequence encodes CASSSPGQEGETQYF.